This record covers a single TCR beta chain. In germline, CDR1 is GTSNPN, CDR2 SVGIG (reference sequence). The CDR3 has 14 amino acids. The germline V and J ends were trimmed by 0 bases and 0 bases, with 6 bases remaining between them. These data originate in a study of blood T cell repertoires in COVID-19. Whole-study context: Samples taken during acute and convalescent COVID-19 were collected in the United States, Italy and Spain.

Original processing methods: Using reference gene primer amplification, nucleated cell counts were estimated. Sequencing used immunoSEQ multiplex PCR; TCRdb keeps in-frame clones, though not all of them. V, J and clone size reflect that table, while D and trimming were determined from the DNA. Of more than 200,000 clones listed, about 86% are singletons. The clonotype comes from a man aged 30-40 years with active or convalescent COVID-19. The chain recombines TRBV30 with TRBJ1-5; D remains unclear. Sequencing was carried out using peripheral blood. CDR3 sequence reads: CAWSVQDSNQPQHF. CDR3 in DNA: TGTGCCTGGAGTGTACAAGATAGCAATCAGCCCCAGCATTTT.